Listed below are T cell receptor beta chains from one sample, sequenced in a study of T cells in Graves' hyperthyroidism and ophthalmopathy. TCRdb re-called the multiplex PCR reads through MiXCR, storing one row per CDR3 protein. The sample consists of 600,000 or so distinct CDR3 sequences, 12% to 15% of them appearing once. The sample consisted of blood. Every receptor here comes from a woman between 18 and 30 years old with Graves' ophthalmopathy. CDR3s include the opening cysteine and the closing phenylalanine or tryptophan. D genes are given only for firm matches. Expanded clones get a size class; other rows say once, few or many, or leave the size out.

V gene	D gene	clone size	J gene	CDR3 DNA	CDR3 protein
TRBV10-3	.	.	TRBJ1-3	TGTGCCATCAGTGAAGGCCACCCCTCTGGAAACACCATATATTTT	CAISEGHPSGNTIYF
TRBV7-9	TRBD1	many	TRBJ1-4	TGTGCCAGCAGCTTACTCGGACAGGGCGGTGAAAAACTGTTTTTT	CASSLLGQGGEKLFF
TRBV20-1	TRBD1	many	TRBJ2-1	TGCAGTGCCACATCAGGGGGCTCGTTATCCTACAATGAGCAGTTCTTC	CSATSGGSLSYNEQFF
TRBV7-8	TRBD2	many	TRBJ2-7	TGTGCCAGCAGCTTAGGACTAGCCATCTCCTACGAGCAGTACTTC	CASSLGLAISYEQYF
TRBV5-5	.	.	TRBJ2-7	TGTGCCAGCAGCTTGGTTGGGAGCCCCTGGGAGCAGTACTTC	CASSLVGSPWEQYF
TRBV7-9	.	few	TRBJ2-1	TGTGCCAGCAGCCCAGGGGTGAATGAGCGGTTCTTC	CASSPGVNERFF
TRBV12-3/TRBV12-4	.	many	TRBJ1-1	TGTGCCAGCAGTTTAACAGTTTTTCCCTCGGGCACTGAAGCTTTCTTT	CASSLTVFPSGTEAFF
TRBV29-1	.	many	TRBJ2-7	TGCAGCGCCATGGGGAGGGGGAGACTCGAGCAGTACTTC	CSAMGRGRLEQYF
TRBV20-1	.	many	TRBJ2-7	TGCAGTGCTAGAGATACGGAAGGCGGCGGGTCCTTGGGATACGAGCAGTACTTC	CSARDTEGGGSLGYEQYF
TRBV2	.	many	TRBJ2-7	TGTGCCAGCAGTGCCCCGGAAAGCTCCTACGAGCAGTACTTC	CASSAPESSYEQYF
TRBV12-3/TRBV12-4	.	many	TRBJ2-1	TGTGCCAGCAGTCCTCCGATCTCCGGCTATCCATATGAGCAGTTCTTC	CASSPPISGYPYEQFF
TRBV20-1	.	few	TRBJ1-2	TGCAGTGCTGGCCTTTATTGGCTCTATGGCTACACCTTC	CSAGLYWLYGYTF
TRBV5-1	.	.	TRBJ1-2	TGCGCCAGCGGTGATTTGGGACGCTATGGCTACACCTTC	CASGDLGRYGYTF
TRBV5-1	.	many	TRBJ1-2	TGTGCCAGCAGTTACGGGGGGAACTATGGCTACACCTTC	CASSYGGNYGYTF
TRBV12-3/TRBV12-4	TRBD2	many	TRBJ2-7	TGTGCCAGCAGGCCGACTAGCGGGAGCTCCTACGAGCAGTACTTC	CASRPTSGSSYEQYF
TRBV28	TRBD2	many	TRBJ2-1	TGTGCCAGCAGCACAAAGCGGGGGGGGACCACCCGAAACAATGAGCAGTTCTTC	CASSTKRGGTTRNNEQFF
TRBV10-3	.	many	TRBJ2-7	TGTGCCATCAGTGACGGAGGCAGCCCCTACGAGCAGTACTTC	CAISDGGSPYEQYF
TRBV19	.	.	TRBJ2-1	TGTGCCAGTAGTATACGACAGTACTACAATGAGCAGTTCTTC	CASSIRQYYNEQFF
TRBV6-2/TRBV6-3	TRBD1	few	TRBJ1-6	TGTGCCAGCAGCCGCGGGACAGGCAATTCACCCCTCCACTTT	CASSRGTGNSPLHF
TRBV20-1	.	many	TRBJ2-5	TGCAGTGCAACCGGGGCCCAAGAGACCCAGTACTTC	CSATGAQETQYF
TRBV2	.	.	TRBJ1-2	TGTGCCAGCGCCCTGGAGCTCCCAACTAACTATGGCTACACCTTC	CASALELPTNYGYTF
TRBV28	TRBD1	.	TRBJ2-6	TGTGCCAGCGAACAGGGGGATAGCTCTGGGGCCAACGTCCTGACTTTC	CASEQGDSSGANVLTF
TRBV10-3	TRBD1	.	TRBJ1-5	TGTGCCATCAGTGAGGGACAGGGCAATCAGCCCCAGCATTTT	CAISEGQGNQPQHF
TRBV20-1	.	.	TRBJ1-3	TGCAGTGCCCTCAGTCAGGTGGAAGGAAACACCATATATTTT	CSALSQVEGNTIYF